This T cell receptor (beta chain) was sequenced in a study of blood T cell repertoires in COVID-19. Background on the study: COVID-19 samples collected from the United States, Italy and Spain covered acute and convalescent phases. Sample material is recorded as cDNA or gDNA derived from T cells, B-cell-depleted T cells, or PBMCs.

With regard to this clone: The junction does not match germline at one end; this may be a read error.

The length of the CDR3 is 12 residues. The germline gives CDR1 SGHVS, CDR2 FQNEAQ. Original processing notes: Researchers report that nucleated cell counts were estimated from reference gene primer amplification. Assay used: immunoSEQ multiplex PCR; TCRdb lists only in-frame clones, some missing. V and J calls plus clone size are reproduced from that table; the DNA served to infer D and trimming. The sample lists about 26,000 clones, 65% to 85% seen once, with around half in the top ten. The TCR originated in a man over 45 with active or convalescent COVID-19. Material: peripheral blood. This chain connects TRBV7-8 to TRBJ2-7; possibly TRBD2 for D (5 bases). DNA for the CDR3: TGTGCCAGCAGTCTGGATAGAGGGCCCTTGATGTTC. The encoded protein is CASSLDRGPLMF.